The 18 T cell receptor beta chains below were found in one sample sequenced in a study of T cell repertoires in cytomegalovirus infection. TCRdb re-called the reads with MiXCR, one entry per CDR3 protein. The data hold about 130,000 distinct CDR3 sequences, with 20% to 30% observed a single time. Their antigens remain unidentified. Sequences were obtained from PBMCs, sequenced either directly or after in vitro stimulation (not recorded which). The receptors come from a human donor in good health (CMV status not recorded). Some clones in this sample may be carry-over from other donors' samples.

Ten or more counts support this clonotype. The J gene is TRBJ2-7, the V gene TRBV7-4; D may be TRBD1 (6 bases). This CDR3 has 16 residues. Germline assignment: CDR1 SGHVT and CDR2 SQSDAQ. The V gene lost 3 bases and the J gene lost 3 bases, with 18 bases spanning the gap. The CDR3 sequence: CASSLGSGQGYYEQYV. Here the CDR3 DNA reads TGTGCCAGCAGCTTGGGTTCAGGGCAGGGGTACTACGAGCAGTACGTC.

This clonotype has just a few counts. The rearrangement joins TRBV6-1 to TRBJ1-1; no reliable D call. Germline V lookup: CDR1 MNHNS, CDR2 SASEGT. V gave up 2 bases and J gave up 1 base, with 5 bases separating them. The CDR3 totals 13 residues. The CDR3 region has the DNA TGTGCCAGCAGTGAACTTAGGAACACTGAAGCTTTCTTT. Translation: CASSELRNTEAFF.

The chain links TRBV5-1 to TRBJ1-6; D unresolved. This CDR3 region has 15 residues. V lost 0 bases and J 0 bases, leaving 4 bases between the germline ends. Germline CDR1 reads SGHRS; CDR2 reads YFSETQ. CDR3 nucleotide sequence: TGCGCCAGCAGCTTGGAGAGCTCCTATAATTCACCCCTCCACTTT. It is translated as CASSLESSYNSPLHF.

Here the CDR3 reads CASSPIGGKESYEQYV. The CDR3 nucleotides read TGTGCCAGCAGCCCCATAGGGGGTAAGGAATCCTACGAGCAGTACGTC. This chain uses TRBV9 with TRBJ2-7; D is possibly TRBD1 (6 bases). From germline, CDR1 is SGDLS and CDR2 YYNGEE. V lost 4 bases to trimming and J lost 1 base, with 18 bases between them. The CDR3 is 16 amino acids.

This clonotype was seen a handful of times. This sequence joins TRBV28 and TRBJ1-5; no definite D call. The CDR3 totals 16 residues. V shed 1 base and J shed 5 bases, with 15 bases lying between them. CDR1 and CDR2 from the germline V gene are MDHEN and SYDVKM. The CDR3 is CASSLYRVMWDQPQHF. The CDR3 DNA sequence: TGTGCCAGCAGTTTATATAGGGTGATGTGGGATCAGCCCCAGCATTTT.

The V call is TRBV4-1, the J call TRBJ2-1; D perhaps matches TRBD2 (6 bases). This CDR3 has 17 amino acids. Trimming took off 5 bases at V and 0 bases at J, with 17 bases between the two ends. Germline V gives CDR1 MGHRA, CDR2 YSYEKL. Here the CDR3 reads CASSSIVGSSSYNEQFF. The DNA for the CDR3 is TGCGCCAGCAGCTCGATAGTCGGGAGTAGCTCCTACAATGAGCAGTTCTTC.

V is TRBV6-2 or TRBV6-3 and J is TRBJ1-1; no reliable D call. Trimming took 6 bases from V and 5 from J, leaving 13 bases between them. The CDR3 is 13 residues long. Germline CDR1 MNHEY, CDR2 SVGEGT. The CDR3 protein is CASRVTSRTEAFF. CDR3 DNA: TGTGCCAGCAGAGTGACTAGTAGGACTGAAGCTTTCTTT.

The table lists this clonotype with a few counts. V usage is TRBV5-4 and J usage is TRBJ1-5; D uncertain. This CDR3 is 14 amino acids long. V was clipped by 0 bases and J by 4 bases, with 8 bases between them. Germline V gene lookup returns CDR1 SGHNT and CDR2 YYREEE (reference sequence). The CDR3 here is CASSLDGRNQPQHF. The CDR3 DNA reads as TGTGCCAGCAGCTTGGATGGACGGAATCAGCCCCAGCATTTT.

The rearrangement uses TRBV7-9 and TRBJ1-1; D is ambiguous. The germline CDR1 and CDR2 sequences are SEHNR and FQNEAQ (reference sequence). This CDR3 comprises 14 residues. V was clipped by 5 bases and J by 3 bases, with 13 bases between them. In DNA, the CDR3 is TGTGCCAGCAGCCTCGCGTCCCGGGACACTGAAGCTTTCTTT. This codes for CASSLASRDTEAFF.

This chain's CDR3 is CASRDRVLYGYTF. CDR3 DNA: TGTGCCAGCAGGGACAGGGTTTTGTATGGCTACACCTTC. The chain joins TRBV2 to TRBJ1-2; 8 bases agree with TRBD1. V lost 6 bases to trimming and J lost 5 bases; unmatched junction nucleotides: 5. Germline lookup yields CDR1 SNHLY and CDR2 FYNNEI. This CDR3 is 13 amino acids long.

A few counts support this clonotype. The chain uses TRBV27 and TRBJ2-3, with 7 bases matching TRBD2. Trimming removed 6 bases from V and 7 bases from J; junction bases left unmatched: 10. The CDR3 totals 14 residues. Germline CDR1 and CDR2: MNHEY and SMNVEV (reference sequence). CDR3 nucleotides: TGTGCCAGCAGCCCAGAGGGCGGGAGAAATACGCAGTATTTT. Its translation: CASSPEGGRNTQYF.

The CDR3 spells CASSLPWGTSGDNEQFF. The CDR3 region has the DNA TGTGCCAGCAGCCTCCCCTGGGGGACTAGCGGTGACAATGAGCAGTTCTTC. This sequence joins TRBV14 and TRBJ2-1; 11 bases map to TRBD2. Germline CDR1 and CDR2: SGHDN and FVKESK. The V and J ends lost 4 bases and 5 bases, in that order; junction bases with no gene match: 10. The CDR3 contains 17 residues.

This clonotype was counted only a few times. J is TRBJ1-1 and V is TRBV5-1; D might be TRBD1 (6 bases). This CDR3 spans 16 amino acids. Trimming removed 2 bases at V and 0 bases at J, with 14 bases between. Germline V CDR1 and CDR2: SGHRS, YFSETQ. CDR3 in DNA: TGCGCCAGCAGCTTAACGCCGACAGGACTGAACACTGAAGCTTTCTTT. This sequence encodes CASSLTPTGLNTEAFF.

CDR3: CASSFEGFAGELFF. CDR3 in DNA: TGTGCCAGCAGTTTCGAGGGGTTCGCCGGGGAGCTGTTTTTT. The J gene is TRBJ2-2, the V gene TRBV12-3 or TRBV12-4; either TRBD1 or TRBD2 may fit D (5 bases each). This CDR3 comprises 14 residues. V lost 3 bases and J 6 bases, leaving 11 bases between the germline ends.

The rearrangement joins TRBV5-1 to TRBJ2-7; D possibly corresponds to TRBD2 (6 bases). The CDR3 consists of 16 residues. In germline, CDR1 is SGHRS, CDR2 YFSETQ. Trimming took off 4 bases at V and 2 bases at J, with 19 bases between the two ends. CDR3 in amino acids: CASSGGIAVLPYEQYF. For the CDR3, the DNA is TGCGCCAGCAGCGGGGGTATAGCGGTGCTACCCTACGAGCAGTACTTC.

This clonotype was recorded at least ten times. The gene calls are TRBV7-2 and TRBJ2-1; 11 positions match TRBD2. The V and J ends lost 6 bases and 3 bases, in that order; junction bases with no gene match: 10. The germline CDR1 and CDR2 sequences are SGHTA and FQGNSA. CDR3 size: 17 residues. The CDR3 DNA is TGTGCCAGCAGGAAACCGGGACTAGCGGACATCTACAATGAGCAGTTCTTC. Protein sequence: CASRKPGLADIYNEQFF.

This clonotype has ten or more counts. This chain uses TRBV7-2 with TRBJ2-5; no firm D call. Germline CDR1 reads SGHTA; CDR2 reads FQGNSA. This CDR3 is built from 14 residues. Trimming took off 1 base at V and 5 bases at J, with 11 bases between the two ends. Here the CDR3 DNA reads TGTGCCAGCAGCTTAGGGGTTTTAGTGGAGACCCAGTACTTC. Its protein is CASSLGVLVETQYF.

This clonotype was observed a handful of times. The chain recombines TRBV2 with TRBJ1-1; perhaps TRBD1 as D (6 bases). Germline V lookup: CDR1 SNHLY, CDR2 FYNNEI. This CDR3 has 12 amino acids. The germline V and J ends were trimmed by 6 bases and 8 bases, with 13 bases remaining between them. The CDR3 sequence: CASRDSPLEAFF. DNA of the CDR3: TGTGCCAGCAGGGACAGTCCCCTGGAAGCTTTCTTT.